This T cell receptor (beta chain) was recorded in a study of shared clonotypes between healthy human individuals. Extraction of genomic DNA in unsorted samples used roughly 93 million PBMCs. Findings and caveats of the study: The sole specimen, blood, was sampled, and tissue repertoires likely differ.

V dropped 3 bases and J dropped 1 base, with 18 bases sitting between them. Germline CDR1 GTSNPN, CDR2 SVGIG (reference sequence). The CDR3 is 16 residues long. Each subset's genomic DNA was shared equally among a number of immunoSEQ plates. Per the authors' pipeline: Filtering differed since immunoSEQ provided only junctions, with no quality scores. Sequencing was performed with immunoSEQ multiplex PCR; in TCRdb, only in-frame clones are kept and a portion is missing. The V and J calls and clone size come from that table; D and trimming were worked out from the DNA. The profile shows fewer than 600,000 clones, roughly three quarters of them singletons. In regard to this clone: Its target is not known.

The chain uses TRBV30 and TRBJ2-5, with a weak D call TRBD2 (5 bases). This TCR was recovered from a woman aged 35 to 49 in good health. Some clones in this sample may be carry-over from other donors' samples. Specimen: PBMCs. The CDR3 protein is CAWSHGLASTQETQYF. The CDR3 region has the DNA TGTGCCTGGAGCCACGGCTTAGCGAGTACCCAAGAGACCCAGTACTTC.